The present T cell receptor (beta chain) was sequenced within a study of breast tumors, draining lymph nodes, adjacent tissues (dated by TCRdb to about 2016). Regarding the study in general: TCR beta repertoires were compared across tumor, adjacent nontumor tissue and axillary lymph nodes obtained from breast cancer patients. The study aimed to assess the relationships and possible T-cell exchange between tumor, surrounding tissue and draining lymph node repertoires in human breast cancer. The investigation overall reported the following: Tumors showed preferential V and J gene usage, and their T-cell repertoire diversity fell below that of lymph nodes yet above that of nontumor tissue. The conclusion that tumor T cells originate in lymph nodes was presented as consistent with a hypothesis rather than as directly demonstrated. The similarity between tumor and nontumor tissue repertoires was significantly greater in luminal-like breast cancer than in basal-like breast cancer. The data were judged consistent with most tumor T cells deriving from the lymph node and then expanding within tumor tissue.

This clonotype was picked up many times. Its target antigen remains unknown. It has no much larger one-base neighbor in the sample; base qualities were not kept. The instrument given in TCRdb is Illumina HiSeq 2000. TCR beta chain libraries were generated through multiplex PCR amplification. High-throughput sequencing was used to analyze the amplified TCR beta chain products. TCRdb reprocessing: public reads trimmed at Q25 with fastp, clones called with MiXCR, in-frame beta chains kept. Records with the same CDR3 protein are collapsed into one entry carrying the most frequent genes and DNA. This sample is represented by approximately 150,000 distinct CDR3 sequences; around 35% of them were singletons. The ten most abundant clones make up 3.8% of the sample. The germline V end is reduced by 2 bases and the J end by 5 bases; junction bases left unmatched: 19. The CDR3 runs 20 amino acids, cysteine and phenylalanine included. The retained sequence is limited to the CDR3, 60 bases, with the frame set at the first base.

The lymph node samples were taken from the axillary draining lymph nodes of breast cancer patients. The material sequenced was axillary lymph node tissue. The sequence was obtained from a female donor with breast cancer. Some clones in this sample may be carry-over from other donors' samples. The V and J segments used are TRBV12-3 or TRBV12-4 and TRBJ2-5, and TRBD2 matches 11 of the central bases. The sequenced DNA is TGTGCCAGCAGTTTATCGTCCCTAGCGGGAGGCAGGGGATGGATGGAGACCCAGTACTTC. Translation gives CASSLSSLAGGRGWMETQYF.